This T cell receptor (beta chain) is from a study of blood T cell repertoires in COVID-19. Study in general: Collection of acute and convalescent COVID-19 samples took place in the United States, Italy and Spain. In each case, the material was cDNA or gDNA derived from T cells, B-cell-depleted T cells, or PBMCs.

In the authors' methods: Scientists estimated how many nucleated cells there were by amplifying reference gene primers. Assay: immunoSEQ multiplex PCR; the TCRdb copy retains only in-frame clones and omits some. V, J and clone size are taken as reported in that table, and D and trimming were inferred from the DNA itself. The sample contains some 250,000 clones, around 80% of which appear only once. Between the trimmed V and J ends, which lost 0 bases and 1 base, there was a span of 10 bases. Germline CDR1 MGHRA, CDR2 YSYEKL. The CDR3 covers 15 residues. The receptor was derived from a man aged 55-75 years with acute or convalescent COVID-19. The chain links TRBV4-1 to TRBJ2-7; D is perhaps TRBD2 (5 bases). Sequencing input: peripheral blood. The CDR3: CASSQERGRSYEQYF. In DNA, the CDR3 is TGCGCCAGCAGCCAAGAACGGGGTAGGTCCTACGAGCAGTACTTC.